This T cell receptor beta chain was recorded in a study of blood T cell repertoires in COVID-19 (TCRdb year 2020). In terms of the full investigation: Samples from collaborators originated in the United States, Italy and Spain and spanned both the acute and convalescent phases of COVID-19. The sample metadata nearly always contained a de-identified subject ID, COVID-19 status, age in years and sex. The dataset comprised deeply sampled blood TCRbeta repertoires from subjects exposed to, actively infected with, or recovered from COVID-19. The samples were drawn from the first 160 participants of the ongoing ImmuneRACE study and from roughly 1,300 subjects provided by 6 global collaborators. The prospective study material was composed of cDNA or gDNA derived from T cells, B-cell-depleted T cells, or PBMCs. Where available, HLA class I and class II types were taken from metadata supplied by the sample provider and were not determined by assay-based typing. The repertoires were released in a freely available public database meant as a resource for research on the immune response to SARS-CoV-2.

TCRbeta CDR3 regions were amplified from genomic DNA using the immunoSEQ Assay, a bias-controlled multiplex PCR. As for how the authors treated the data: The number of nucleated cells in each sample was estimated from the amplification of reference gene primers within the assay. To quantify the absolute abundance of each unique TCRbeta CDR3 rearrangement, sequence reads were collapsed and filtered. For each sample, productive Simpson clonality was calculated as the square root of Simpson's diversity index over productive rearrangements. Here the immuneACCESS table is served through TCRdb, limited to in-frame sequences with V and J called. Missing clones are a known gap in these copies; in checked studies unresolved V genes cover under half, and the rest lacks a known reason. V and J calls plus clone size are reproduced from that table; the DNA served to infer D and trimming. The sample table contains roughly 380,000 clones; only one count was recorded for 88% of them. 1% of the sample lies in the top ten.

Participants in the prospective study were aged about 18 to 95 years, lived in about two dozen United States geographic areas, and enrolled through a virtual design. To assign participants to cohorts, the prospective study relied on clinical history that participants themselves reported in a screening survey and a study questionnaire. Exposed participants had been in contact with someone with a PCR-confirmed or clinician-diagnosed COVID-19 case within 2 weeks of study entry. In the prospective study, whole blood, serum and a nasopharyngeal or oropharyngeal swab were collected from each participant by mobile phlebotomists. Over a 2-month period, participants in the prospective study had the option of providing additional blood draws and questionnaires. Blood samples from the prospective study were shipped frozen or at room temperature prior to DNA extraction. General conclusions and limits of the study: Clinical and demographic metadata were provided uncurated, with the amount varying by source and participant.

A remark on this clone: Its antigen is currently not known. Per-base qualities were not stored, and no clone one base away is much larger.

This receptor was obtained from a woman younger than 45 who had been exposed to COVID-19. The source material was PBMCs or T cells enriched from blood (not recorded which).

The nucleotide sequence is given as TGTGCCAGCAGTCGGGACTATTGGGGCGACAATGAGCAGTTCTTC. It translates to CASSRDYWGDNEQFF. The sequence is built from TRBV13 and TRBJ2-1, with 7 bases in between that match TRBD2. In the germline V gene (reference sequence), CDR1 corresponds to PRHDT and CDR2 to FYEKMQ. V is cut back by 6 bases and J by 5 bases, with 10 bases in the junction unmatched. Including the terminal cysteine and phenylalanine, the CDR3 comprises 15 residues. Just CDR3 DNA is preserved here, 45 bases in frame from base 1.